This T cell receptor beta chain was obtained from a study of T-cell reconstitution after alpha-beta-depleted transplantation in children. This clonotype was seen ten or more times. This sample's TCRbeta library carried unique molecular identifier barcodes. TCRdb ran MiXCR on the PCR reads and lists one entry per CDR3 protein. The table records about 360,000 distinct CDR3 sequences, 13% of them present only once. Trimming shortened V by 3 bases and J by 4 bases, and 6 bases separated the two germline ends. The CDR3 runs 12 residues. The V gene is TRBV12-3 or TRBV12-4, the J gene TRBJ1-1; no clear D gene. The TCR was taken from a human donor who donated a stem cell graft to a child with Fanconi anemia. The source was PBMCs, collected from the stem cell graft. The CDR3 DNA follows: TGTGCCAGCAGTTTCAGTTTCACTGAAGCTTTCTTT. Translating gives CASSFSFTEAFF.